This T cell receptor beta chain was recovered during a study of regulatory T cells in long-lasting Graves disease. Notes on the study in general: Tissue studied was limited to peripheral blood, excluding thyroid tissue. Among the persistent patients, 2,741 public clonotypes were shared, more than the 850 to 1,000 shared among new patients.

Note on this clonotype: As yet, its antigen is unknown. A much larger clone lies one base from this, so it may be a read error.

Germline values: CDR1 MGHRA, CDR2 YSYEKL. The CDR3 totals 15 residues. Time point indicated: newly diagnosed GD, antithyroid drugs for less than 3 months. PBMC-extracted RNA yielded the TCR library. American Thyroid Association guidelines served as the basis for diagnosing Graves' disease. Sequencing libraries for TCR beta were prepared with iRepertoire HTBI primers and Arm-PCR of CDR3 regions. Source study methods: Samples jointly harbored 60 to 70 TRBV and some 13 TRBJ segments. TCRdb analysed the multiplex PCR reads with MiXCR anew, one entry per CDR3 protein. For this entry, the V and J calls and clone size follow TCRdb and not the study's own pipeline. The sample has under 300,000 distinct CDR3 sequences, roughly 21% seen once.

The sequencing here drew on peripheral blood mononuclear cells (PBMCs), taken at new diagnosis, from a patient treated with antithyroid drugs. The rearrangement uses TRBV4-1 and TRBJ2-1; TRBD2 aligns across 11 bases. The source is a female donor with Graves disease. This CDR3 is CASRQVQLAGAEQFF. The CDR3 region has the DNA TGCGCCAGCAGGCAAGTTCAACTAGCGGGGGCCGAGCAGTTCTTC.